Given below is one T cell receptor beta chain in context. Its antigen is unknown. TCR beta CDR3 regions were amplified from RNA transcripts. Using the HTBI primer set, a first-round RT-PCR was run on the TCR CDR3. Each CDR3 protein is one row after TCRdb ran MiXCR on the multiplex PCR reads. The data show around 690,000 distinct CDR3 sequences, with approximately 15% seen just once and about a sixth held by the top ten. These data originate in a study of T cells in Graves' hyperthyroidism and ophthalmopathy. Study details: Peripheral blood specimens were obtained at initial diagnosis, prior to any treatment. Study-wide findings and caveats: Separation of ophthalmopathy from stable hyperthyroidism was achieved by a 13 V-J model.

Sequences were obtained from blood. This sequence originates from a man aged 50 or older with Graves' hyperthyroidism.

DNA of the CDR3: TGCGCCAGCAGCCAGATTGGGCGAGTGAGCCGATCAAATGAAAAACTGTTTTTT. Its translation is CASSQIGRVSRSNEKLFF. V gene TRBV4-1 combines with J gene TRBJ1-4; D unresolved. CDR3 length equals 18 residues. V was pared by 3 bases and J by 5 bases, with 22 bases between. Germline CDR1 and CDR2: MGHRA and YSYEKL.